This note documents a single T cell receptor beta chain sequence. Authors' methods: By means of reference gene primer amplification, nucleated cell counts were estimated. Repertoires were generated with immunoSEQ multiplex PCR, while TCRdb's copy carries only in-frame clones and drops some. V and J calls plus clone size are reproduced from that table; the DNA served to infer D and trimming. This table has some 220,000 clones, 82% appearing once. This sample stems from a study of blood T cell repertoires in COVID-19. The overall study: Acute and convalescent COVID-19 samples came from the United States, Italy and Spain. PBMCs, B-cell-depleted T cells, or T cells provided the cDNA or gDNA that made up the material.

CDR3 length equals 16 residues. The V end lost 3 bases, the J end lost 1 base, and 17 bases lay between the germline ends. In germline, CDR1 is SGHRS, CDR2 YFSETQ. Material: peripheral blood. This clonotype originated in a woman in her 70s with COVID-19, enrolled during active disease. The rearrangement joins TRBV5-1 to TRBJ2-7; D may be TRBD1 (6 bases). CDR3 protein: CASSSLGAGVSYEQYF. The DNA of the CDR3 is TGCGCCAGCAGCTCTTTGGGGGCAGGGGTTTCCTACGAGCAGTACTTC.